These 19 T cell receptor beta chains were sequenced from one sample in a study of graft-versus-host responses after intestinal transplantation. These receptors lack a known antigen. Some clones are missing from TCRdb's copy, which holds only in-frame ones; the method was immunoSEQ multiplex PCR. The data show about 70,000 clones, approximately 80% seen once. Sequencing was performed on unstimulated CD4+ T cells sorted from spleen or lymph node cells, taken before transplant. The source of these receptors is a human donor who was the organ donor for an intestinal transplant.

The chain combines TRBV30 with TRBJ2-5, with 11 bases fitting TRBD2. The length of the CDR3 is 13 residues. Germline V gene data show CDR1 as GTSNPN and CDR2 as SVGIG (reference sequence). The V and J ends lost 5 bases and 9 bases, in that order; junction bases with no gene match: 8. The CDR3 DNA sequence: TGTGCCTGGGCCGGGACTAGCGGACATTCCCAGTACTTC. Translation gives CAWAGTSGHSQYF. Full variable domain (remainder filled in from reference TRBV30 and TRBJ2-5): SQTIHQWPATLVQPVGSPLSLECTVEGTSNPNLYWYRQAAGRGLQLLFYSVGIGQISSEVPQNLSASRPQDRQFILSSKKLLLSDSGFYLCAWAGTSGHSQYFGPGTRLLVL.

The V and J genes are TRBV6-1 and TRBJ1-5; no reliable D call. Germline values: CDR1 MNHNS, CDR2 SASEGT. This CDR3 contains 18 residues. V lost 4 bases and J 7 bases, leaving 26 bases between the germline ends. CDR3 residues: CASSAPKNTQLIGQPQHF. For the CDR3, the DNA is TGTGCCAGCAGTGCCCCAAAAAATACACAACTGATCGGGCAGCCCCAGCATTTT.

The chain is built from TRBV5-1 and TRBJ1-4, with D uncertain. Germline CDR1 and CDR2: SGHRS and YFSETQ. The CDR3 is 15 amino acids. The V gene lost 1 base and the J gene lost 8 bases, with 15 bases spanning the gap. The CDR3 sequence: CASSLTGLMAEKLFF. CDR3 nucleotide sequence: TGCGCCAGCAGCTTGACTGGGCTTATGGCCGAAAAACTGTTTTTT.

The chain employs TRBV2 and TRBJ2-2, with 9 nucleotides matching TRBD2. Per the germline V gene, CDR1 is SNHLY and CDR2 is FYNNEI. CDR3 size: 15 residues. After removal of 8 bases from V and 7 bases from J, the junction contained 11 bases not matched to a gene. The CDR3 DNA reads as TGTGCCAGCGAGTTGCGGGGGGGCCTTGTCGGGGAGCTGTTTTTT. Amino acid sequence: CASELRGGLVGELFF.

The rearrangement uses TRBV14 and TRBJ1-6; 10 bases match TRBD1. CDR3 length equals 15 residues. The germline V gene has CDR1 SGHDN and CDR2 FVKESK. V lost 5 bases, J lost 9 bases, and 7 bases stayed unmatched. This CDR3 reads CASSRTTGGRSPLHF. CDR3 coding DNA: TGTGCCAGCAGCAGAACGACAGGGGGCCGTTCACCCCTCCACTTT.

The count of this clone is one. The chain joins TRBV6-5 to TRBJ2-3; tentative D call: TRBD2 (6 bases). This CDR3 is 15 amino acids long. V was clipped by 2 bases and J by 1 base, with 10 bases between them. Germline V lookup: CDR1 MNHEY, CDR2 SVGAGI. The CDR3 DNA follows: TGTGCCAGCAGTTACGAGGGAGGCGGCACAGATACGCAGTATTTT. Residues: CASSYEGGGTDTQYF.

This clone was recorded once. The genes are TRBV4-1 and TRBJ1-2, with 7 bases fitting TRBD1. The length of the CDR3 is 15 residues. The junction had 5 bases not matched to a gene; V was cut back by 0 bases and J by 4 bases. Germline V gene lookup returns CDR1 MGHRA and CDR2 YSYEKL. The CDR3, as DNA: TGCGCCAGCAGCCAAGAAGACAGGGATCCCTATGGCTACACCTTC. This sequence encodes CASSQEDRDPYGYTF.

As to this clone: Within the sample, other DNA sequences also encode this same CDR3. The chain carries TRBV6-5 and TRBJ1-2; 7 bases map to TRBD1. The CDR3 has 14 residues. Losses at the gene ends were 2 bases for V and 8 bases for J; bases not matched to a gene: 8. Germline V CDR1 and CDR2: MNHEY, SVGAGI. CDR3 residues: CASSYADRAGGYTF. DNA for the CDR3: TGTGCCAGCAGTTACGCCGACAGGGCTGGCGGCTACACCTTC.

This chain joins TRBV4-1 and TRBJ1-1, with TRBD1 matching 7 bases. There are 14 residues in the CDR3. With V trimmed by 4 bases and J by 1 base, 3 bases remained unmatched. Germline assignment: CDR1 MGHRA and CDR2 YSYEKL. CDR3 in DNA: TGCGCCAGCAGCCTAGGGACAGCGAACACTGAAGCTTTCTTT. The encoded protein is CASSLGTANTEAFF.

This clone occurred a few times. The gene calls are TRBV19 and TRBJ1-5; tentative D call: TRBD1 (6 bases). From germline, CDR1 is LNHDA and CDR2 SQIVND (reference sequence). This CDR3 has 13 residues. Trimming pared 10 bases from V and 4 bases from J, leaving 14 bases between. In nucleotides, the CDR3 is TGTGCCACCTCCGACAGGCTTAATCAGCCCCAGCATTTT. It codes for CATSDRLNQPQHF.

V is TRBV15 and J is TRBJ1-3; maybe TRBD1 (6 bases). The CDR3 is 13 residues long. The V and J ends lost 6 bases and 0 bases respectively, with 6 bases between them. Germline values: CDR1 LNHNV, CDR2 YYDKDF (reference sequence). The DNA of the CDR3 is TGTGCCACCAGAGGGGGCTCTGGAAACACCATATATTTT. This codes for CATRGGSGNTIYF.

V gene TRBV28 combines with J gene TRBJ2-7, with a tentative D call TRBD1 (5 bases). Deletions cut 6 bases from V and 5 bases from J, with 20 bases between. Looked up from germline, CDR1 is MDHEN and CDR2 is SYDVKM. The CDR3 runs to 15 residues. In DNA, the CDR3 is TGTGCCAGCAGCTCGGGTGGGGCTTTGTCAAACGAGCAGTACGTC. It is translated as CASSSGGALSNEQYV.

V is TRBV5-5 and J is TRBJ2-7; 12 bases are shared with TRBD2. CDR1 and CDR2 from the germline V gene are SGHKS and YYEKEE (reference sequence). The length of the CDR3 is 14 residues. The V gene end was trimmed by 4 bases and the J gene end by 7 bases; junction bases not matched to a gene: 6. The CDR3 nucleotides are TGTGCCAGCAGCCGACTAGCGGGGGTCGGTGAGCAGTACGTC. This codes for CASSRLAGVGEQYV.

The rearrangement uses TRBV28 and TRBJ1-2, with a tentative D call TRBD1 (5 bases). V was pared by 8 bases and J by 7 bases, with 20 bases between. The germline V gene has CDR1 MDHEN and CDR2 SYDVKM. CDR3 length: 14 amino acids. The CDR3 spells CASWDLRGSFGYTF. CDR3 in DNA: TGTGCCAGCTGGGACCTCCGGGGGTCCTTTGGCTACACCTTC.

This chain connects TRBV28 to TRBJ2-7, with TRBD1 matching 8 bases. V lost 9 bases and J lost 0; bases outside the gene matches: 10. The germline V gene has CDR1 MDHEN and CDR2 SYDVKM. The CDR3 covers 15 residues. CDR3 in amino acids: CASSTRTGSSYEQYV. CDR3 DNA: TGTGCCAGTTCTACACGGACAGGGAGCTCCTACGAGCAGTACGTC.

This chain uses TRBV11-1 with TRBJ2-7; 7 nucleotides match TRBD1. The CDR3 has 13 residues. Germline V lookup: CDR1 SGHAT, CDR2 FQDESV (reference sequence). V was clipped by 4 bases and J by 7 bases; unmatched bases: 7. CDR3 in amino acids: CASSSDRWGEQYV. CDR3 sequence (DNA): TGTGCCAGCAGCTCGGACAGGTGGGGGGAGCAGTACGTC.

CDR3 protein: CASSEVQRRGYTF. The CDR3, as DNA: TGTGCCAGCAGTGAAGTACAGCGGCGGGGCTACACCTTC. The chain joins TRBV6-1 to TRBJ1-2, with D unclear. The CDR3 runs to 13 residues. Germline-derived CDR1 and CDR2 are MNHNS and SASEGT. Trimming shortened V by 1 base and J by 8 bases, and 11 bases separated the two germline ends.

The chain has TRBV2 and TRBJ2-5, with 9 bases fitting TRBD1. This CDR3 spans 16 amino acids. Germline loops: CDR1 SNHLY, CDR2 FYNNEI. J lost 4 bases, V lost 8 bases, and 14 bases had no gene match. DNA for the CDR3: TGTGCCAGCGGGGGACAGGGAGGACCTCTGCGAGAGACCCAGTACTTC. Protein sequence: CASGGQGGPLRETQYF.

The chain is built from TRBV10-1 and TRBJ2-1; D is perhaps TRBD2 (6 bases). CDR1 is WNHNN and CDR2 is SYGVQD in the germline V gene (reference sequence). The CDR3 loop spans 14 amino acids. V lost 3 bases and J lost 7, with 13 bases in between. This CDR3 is CASSEGRIRNEQFF. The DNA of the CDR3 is TGCGCCAGCAGTGAAGGGAGGATAAGGAATGAGCAGTTCTTC.